One and the same sample provided the 16 T cell receptor beta chains below, sequenced in a study of blood T cell repertoires in COVID-19. Data came from immunoSEQ multiplex PCR; TCRdb stores just in-frame clones and leaves some out. The sample carries roughly 150,000 clones, around 85% recorded once. Sequencing input: peripheral blood. The receptors originated from an elderly woman with COVID-19, enrolled during active disease.

Ten or more counts support this clone. The J gene is TRBJ2-7, the V gene TRBV28, with TRBD2 as a possible D gene (7 bases). Germline V gene lookup returns CDR1 MDHEN and CDR2 SYDVKM. V was shortened by 7 bases and J by 3 bases, with 22 bases between the two germline ends. This CDR3 contains 16 residues. The CDR3 spells CASTWKGGTLLYEQYF. DNA for the CDR3: TGTGCCAGCACTTGGAAGGGGGGGACCTTACTCTACGAGCAGTACTTC.

This chain links TRBV5-4 with TRBJ1-6; D perhaps matches TRBD1 (6 bases). The V gene's germline CDR1 is SGHNT and CDR2 YYREEE (reference sequence). The V gene lost 6 bases and the J gene lost 10 bases, with 17 bases spanning the gap. This CDR3 has 14 amino acids. The CDR3 DNA reads as TGTGCCAGCAACTTCGGGGGGGGCCCCTCACCCCTCCACTTT. This gives the protein CASNFGGGPSPLHF.

The V and J genes are TRBV7-3 and TRBJ2-3; tentative D call: TRBD2 (7 bases). Trimming stripped 2 bases from V and 4 bases from J, with 16 bases between. This CDR3 spans 16 amino acids. Germline V gives CDR1 SGHTA, CDR2 FQGTGA. CDR3 nucleotide sequence: TGTGCCAGCAGCTTAGGGGGCGGGAGAAACCCAGATACGCAGTATTTT. It specifies CASSLGGGRNPDTQYF.

CDR3 amino acids: CASSLLEVAEAFF. The CDR3 DNA follows: TGTGCCAGCAGTTTATTGGAGGTGGCTGAAGCTTTCTTT. The chain carries TRBV12-3 or TRBV12-4 and TRBJ1-1; D is unresolved. This CDR3 region has 13 residues. Trimming removed 2 bases at V and 6 bases at J, with 10 bases between.

V and J are TRBV4-2 and TRBJ1-4, with 7 bases lining up with TRBD1. CDR1 LGHNA and CDR2 YNFKEQ come from the germline V gene. The CDR3 is made up of 17 amino acids. The V segment lost 4 bases and the J segment 1 base; nucleotides outside the gene matches: 9. CDR3 coding DNA: TGTGCCAGCAGCCTAGACAGGGTCAGAGGAACTAATGAAAAACTGTTTTTT. Its protein is CASSLDRVRGTNEKLFF.

In this sample, this clone turned up once. The gene calls are TRBV6-5 and TRBJ2-2, with D tentatively TRBD2 (6 bases). The CDR3 has 13 residues. The V gene's germline CDR1 is MNHEY and CDR2 SVGAGI. The V gene lost 6 bases and the J gene lost 4 bases, with 9 bases spanning the gap. CDR3 bases: TGTGCCAGCAGAGGACTATCCACCGGGGAGCTGTTTTTT. It is translated as CASRGLSTGELFF.

The chain uses TRBV15 and TRBJ1-5; D ambiguous. V shed 0 bases and J shed 2 bases, with 8 bases lying between them. The CDR3 has 15 amino acids. Germline CDR1 reads LNHNV; CDR2 reads YYDKDF (reference sequence). CDR3 residues: CATSRDSGGNQPQHF. CDR3 nucleotide sequence: TGTGCCACCAGCAGAGATTCCGGGGGCAATCAGCCCCAGCATTTT.

This clone was detected only once. The chain couples TRBV6-5 to TRBJ1-4; tentative D call: TRBD1 (6 bases). V shed 5 bases and J shed 7 bases, with 11 bases lying between them. The germline V gene encodes CDR1 MNHEY and CDR2 SVGAGI. CDR3 length equals 13 residues. The CDR3: CASSRGSGEKLFF. Written as DNA, the CDR3 is TGTGCCAGCAGTAGGGGGTCTGGTGAAAAACTGTTTTTT.

The genes are TRBV9 and TRBJ2-2; 7 bases are shared with TRBD2. Germline V gives CDR1 SGDLS, CDR2 YYNGEE. V shed 7 bases, J shed 4 bases, and the junction held 10 bases outside the gene matches. This CDR3 region has 15 residues. CDR3 residues: CASSKAGRGTGELFF. CDR3 bases: TGTGCCAGCTCCAAAGCGGGACGGGGCACCGGGGAGCTGTTTTTT.

This clone was seen a few times. The chain uses TRBV27 and TRBJ1-6; 7 bases line up with TRBD1. Germline-derived CDR1 and CDR2 are MNHEY and SMNVEV (reference sequence). The CDR3 length is 15 residues. V dropped 2 bases and J dropped 7; count of bases not matched to a gene: 5. The CDR3 protein is CASSLGGTENSPLHF. CDR3 sequence (DNA): TGTGCCAGCAGTTTAGGGGGGACAGAGAATTCACCCCTCCACTTT.

The table lists this clone with a few counts. The rearrangement joins TRBV6-5 to TRBJ1-2; a possible D gene is TRBD1 (6 bases). The CDR3 covers 14 residues. Deletions cut 8 bases from V and 6 bases from J, with 19 bases between. CDR1 is MNHEY, CDR2 SVGAGI, per germline. The CDR3 loop reads CASGQGKITDGYTF. CDR3 in DNA: TGTGCCAGCGGTCAGGGGAAAATAACGGATGGCTACACCTTC.

The chain couples TRBV19 to TRBJ1-5; 9 bases agree with TRBD1. From germline, CDR1 is LNHDA and CDR2 SQIVND (reference sequence). This CDR3 comprises 13 residues. The J segment lost 7 bases and the V segment lost 6 bases, leaving 4 bases of the junction unmatched. CDR3 residues: CASRKDRGQPQHF. The CDR3 bases are TGTGCCAGTAGAAAGGACAGGGGCCAGCCCCAGCATTTT.

This chain connects TRBV2 to TRBJ1-1; no clear D gene. Trimming stripped 10 bases from V and 4 bases from J, with 13 bases between. From germline, CDR1 is SNHLY and CDR2 FYNNEI. The CDR3 covers 12 residues. The CDR3, as DNA: TGTGCCACCAAGTTGGTGAGCACTGAAGCTTTCTTT. It specifies CATKLVSTEAFF.

This clone was counted a single time. A junction boundary mismatches the germline segment, possibly from a read error. This sequence joins TRBV6-1 and TRBJ1-5; D perhaps matches TRBD1 (5 bases). Per germline, CDR1 MNHNS and CDR2 SASEGT. The CDR3 has 12 residues. The CDR3 loop is CASREGAQPQHF. CDR3 bases: TGTGCCAGCAGGGAAGGGGCCCAGCCCCAGCATTTT.

V usage is TRBV3-1 (or the pseudogene TRBV3-2) and J usage is TRBJ2-7; D gene unclear. The germline CDR1 and CDR2 sequences are LGHDT and YNNKEL (reference sequence). This CDR3 is built from 13 residues. V shed 0 bases and J shed 6 bases, with 9 bases lying between them. The CDR3 region has the DNA TGTGCCAGCAGCCAAGATAAGAATAGCGAGCAGTACTTC. As protein: CASSQDKNSEQYF.

The V call is TRBV29-1, the J call TRBJ1-5, with D possibly TRBD1 on 6 matching bases. V dropped 1 base and J dropped 2 bases, with 15 bases sitting between them. This CDR3 region has 16 residues. Germline V gives CDR1 SQVTM, CDR2 ANQGSEA. CDR3 sequence: CSVEGGNRVGNQPQHF. Here the CDR3 DNA reads TGCAGCGTTGAAGGGGGGAACAGGGTAGGCAATCAGCCCCAGCATTTT.